Following are 26 T cell receptor beta chains from one sample sequenced in a study of blood T cell repertoires in COVID-19. Sequencing used immunoSEQ multiplex PCR; TCRdb keeps in-frame clones, though not all of them. The sample yields about 670,000 clones, 85% to 90% seen once. The sample was peripheral blood. These receptors all stem from a woman between 18 and 30 years old with acute or convalescent COVID-19.

The V and J genes are TRBV28 and TRBJ2-7, with TRBD2 matching 8 bases. CDR3 length equals 12 residues. The junction had 1 base not matched to a gene; V was cut back by 4 bases and J by 5 bases. The germline gives CDR1 MDHEN, CDR2 SYDVKM. CDR3 loop: CASSWRGDEQYF. DNA of the CDR3: TGTGCCAGCAGTTGGCGGGGGGACGAGCAGTACTTC. The whole variable domain, filled in from reference TRBV28 and TRBJ2-7, reads DVKVTQSSRYLVKRTGEKVFLECVQDMDHENMFWYRQDPGLGLRLIYFSYDVKMKEKGDIPEGYSVSREKKERFSLILESASTNQTSMYLCASSWRGDEQYFGPGTRLTVT.

The chain employs TRBV11-3 and TRBJ2-7; perhaps TRBD2 as D (6 bases). This CDR3 is built from 12 residues. Germline loops: CDR1 SGHNT, CDR2 YENEEA. Trimming stripped 5 bases from V and 6 bases from J, with 11 bases between. CDR3 sequence: CASSADYSEQYF. CDR3 bases: TGTGCCAGCAGCGCGGACTATTCCGAGCAGTACTTC.

This chain uses TRBV13 with TRBJ1-1; 9 bases are a match to TRBD1. With V trimmed by 1 base and J by 5 bases, 2 bases remained unmatched. The CDR3 has 14 residues. Germline V gene lookup returns CDR1 PRHDT and CDR2 FYEKMQ (reference sequence). The CDR3 loop is CASSLDRGQTEAFF. In DNA, the CDR3 is TGTGCCAGCAGCTTAGACAGGGGGCAAACTGAAGCTTTCTTT.

The chain links TRBV2 to TRBJ1-1; 7 nucleotides line up with TRBD1. CDR3 length: 14 residues. The germline CDR1 and CDR2 sequences are SNHLY and FYNNEI. V was pared by 3 bases and J by 4 bases, with 5 bases of the junction left unmatched. The CDR3 spells CASSEAGGSTEAFF. The CDR3 region has the DNA TGTGCCAGCAGTGAGGCAGGGGGAAGCACTGAAGCTTTCTTT. Full variable domain (rest looked up from reference TRBV2 and TRBJ1-1): EPEVTQTPSHQVTQMGQEVILRCVPISNHLYFYWYRQILGQKVEFLVSFYNNEISEKSEIFDDQFSVERPDGSNFTLKIRSTKLEDSAMYFCASSEAGGSTEAFFGQGTRLTVV.

The chain has TRBV19 and TRBJ2-7; 11 nucleotides match TRBD1. Germline-derived CDR1 and CDR2 are LNHDA and SQIVND (reference sequence). The CDR3 loop spans 16 amino acids. J lost 0 bases, V lost 2 bases, and 3 bases had no gene match. The DNA for the CDR3 is TGTGCCAGTAGTATATCGGGGACAGGGGGCTCCTACGAGCAGTACTTC. It specifies CASSISGTGGSYEQYF.

The rearrangement uses TRBV12-5 and TRBJ2-1; TRBD2 aligns across 10 bases. Looked up from germline, CDR1 is LGHNT and CDR2 is FRNRAP. The CDR3 has 19 amino acids. V gave up 0 bases and J gave up 10 bases; unmatched junction bases: 18. This chain's CDR3 is CASGLVRLAGVLFYTEQFF. The CDR3 DNA sequence: TGTGCTAGTGGTTTGGTACGTCTAGCGGGAGTCCTTTTTTATACGGAGCAGTTCTTC. The whole variable domain, remainder taken from reference TRBV12-5 and TRBJ2-1, is DARVTQTPRHKVTEMGQEVTMRCQPILGHNTVFWYRQTMMQGLELLAYFRNRAPLDDSGMPKDRFSAEMPDATLATLKIQPSEPRDSAVYFCASGLVRLAGVLFYTEQFFGPGTRLTVL.

The chain couples TRBV19 to TRBJ2-3; D is perhaps TRBD2 (5 bases). The V and J ends lost 3 bases and 3 bases respectively, with 7 bases between them. Per the germline V gene, CDR1 is LNHDA and CDR2 is SQIVND (reference sequence). The CDR3 runs 13 residues. CDR3 sequence: CASSITGTDTQYF. In DNA, the CDR3 is TGTGCCAGTAGTATTACGGGAACAGATACGCAGTATTTT.

This clone has only a few counts. The genes are TRBV6-4 and TRBJ2-2; D is perhaps TRBD1 (6 bases). With 4 bases removed from V and 5 bases from J, the gap between germline ends came to 8 bases. CDR3 length: 13 amino acids. The germline CDR1 and CDR2 sequences are MRHNA and SNTAGT. DNA of the CDR3: TGTGCCAGCAGTGCAGGGGAAACCGGGGAGCTGTTTTTT. The encoded protein is CASSAGETGELFF.

There are a few counts of this clone. The chain links TRBV21-1 to TRBJ1-4; the table's D call, TRBD1, has no DNA check behind it. TRBV21-1 is annotated as a pseudogene. This CDR3 comprises 15 residues. In nucleotides, the CDR3 is TGTGCCAGCAGCAAAGCGGGGACAGATAATGAAAAACTGTTTTTT. Translated: CASSKAGTDNEKLFF.

The chain employs TRBV4-1 and TRBJ2-1, with TRBD1 identical over 8 bases. In germline, CDR1 is MGHRA, CDR2 YSYEKL. Trimming took 1 base from V and 4 from J; bases not matched to a gene: 6. The CDR3 covers 16 residues. Here the CDR3 reads CASSQAQGASYNEQFF. CDR3 in DNA: TGCGCCAGCAGCCAAGCCCAGGGGGCGAGTTACAATGAGCAGTTCTTC.

This chain joins TRBV7-9 and TRBJ1-2; D gene unclear. Germline assignment: CDR1 SEHNR and CDR2 FQNEAQ (reference sequence). Between the trimmed V and J ends, which lost 5 bases and 6 bases, there was a span of 10 bases. The CDR3 contains 12 residues. The CDR3 here is CASSRAENGYTF. CDR3 nucleotides: TGTGCCAGCAGCAGAGCGGAGAATGGCTACACCTTC.

The chain employs TRBV14 and TRBJ1-2; 10 nucleotides align to TRBD1. Germline V gives CDR1 SGHDN, CDR2 FVKESK. The V and J ends lost 6 bases and 5 bases, in that order; junction bases with no gene match: 15. The CDR3 sequence is 17 residues long. This CDR3 is CASSRRTGTGVYYGYTF. CDR3 DNA sequence: TGTGCCAGCAGTCGTAGGACCGGGACAGGGGTATATTATGGCTACACCTTC.

This rearrangement joins TRBV6-2 or TRBV6-3 to TRBJ2-2; 9 bases are a match to TRBD2. With V trimmed by 6 bases and J by 5 bases, 4 bases remained unmatched. From germline, CDR1 is MNHEY and CDR2 SVGEGT. CDR3 size: 14 residues. CDR3 in amino acids: CASSRSGGTGELFF. The DNA of the CDR3 is TGTGCCAGCAGCCGAAGCGGGGGGACCGGGGAGCTGTTTTTT.

The chain is built from TRBV11-2 and TRBJ2-7; 9 nucleotides align to TRBD1. The germline V gene encodes CDR1 SGHAT and CDR2 FQNNGV. The CDR3 length is 14 residues. V was pared by 4 bases and J by 3 bases, with 4 bases of the junction left unmatched. The CDR3 sequence: CASSWDRVGYEQYF. The CDR3 nucleotides are TGTGCCAGCAGCTGGGACAGGGTGGGCTACGAGCAGTACTTC.

This clone has just one count. The chain couples TRBV5-1 to TRBJ2-5; D may be TRBD1 (6 bases). The CDR3 is 17 residues long. Germline V CDR1 and CDR2: SGHRS, YFSETQ. The V end lost 0 bases, the J end lost 2 bases, and 17 bases lay between the germline ends. CDR3 residues: CASSLGGVGANQETQYF. The CDR3 DNA reads as TGCGCCAGCAGCTTGGGAGGAGTGGGGGCAAATCAAGAGACCCAGTACTTC.

This clone has a handful of counts. The chain carries TRBV6-5 and TRBJ2-7; D is perhaps TRBD1 (6 bases). The V end lost 5 bases, the J end lost 5 bases, and 10 bases lay between the germline ends. This CDR3 has 12 amino acids. Germline V gene sequence: CDR1 MNHEY, CDR2 SVGAGI. The CDR3 loop is CASSQQGHEQYF. CDR3 coding DNA: TGTGCCAGCAGTCAGCAGGGGCACGAGCAGTACTTC.

The gene calls are TRBV9 and TRBJ2-5; D is uncertain. Trimming shortened V by 4 bases and J by 5 bases, and 9 bases separated the two germline ends. The germline V gene encodes CDR1 SGDLS and CDR2 YYNGEE. The CDR3 has 12 amino acids. The CDR3 sequence is CASSPAGETQYF. CDR3 bases: TGTGCCAGCAGCCCCGCCGGTGAGACCCAGTACTTC. Full variable domain (rest looked up from reference TRBV9 and TRBJ2-5): DSGVTQTPKHLITATGQRVTLRCSPRSGDLSVYWYQQSLDQGLQFLIQYYNGEERAKGNILERFSAQQFPDLHSELNLSSLELGDSALYFCASSPAGETQYFGPGTRLLVL.

The DNA of the CDR3 is TGTGCCAGCAGGCCCGGGGTGGGGTACACTGAAGCTTTCTTT. The encoded protein is CASRPGVGYTEAFF. V and J are TRBV11-2 and TRBJ1-1; D is undetermined. Trimming pared 6 bases from V and 3 bases from J, leaving 14 bases between. The CDR3 is 14 amino acids. Germline CDR1 and CDR2: SGHAT and FQNNGV.

The genes are TRBV7-9 and TRBJ2-1; D might be TRBD2 (5 bases). The CDR3 sequence is 16 residues long. Germline lookup yields CDR1 SEHNR and CDR2 FQNEAQ (reference sequence). V lost 6 bases, J lost 8 bases, and 23 bases lay in between. The CDR3 protein is CASRPHRGKKEDEQFF. CDR3 sequence (DNA): TGTGCCAGCAGGCCACACCGGGGTAAGAAGGAGGATGAGCAGTTCTTC.

This clone was recorded once. This chain uses TRBV5-1 with TRBJ1-2; 10 bases are a match to TRBD1. This CDR3 has 16 residues. CDR1 SGHRS and CDR2 YFSETQ come from the germline V gene. The V and J ends lost 4 bases and 5 bases, in that order; junction bases with no gene match: 11. CDR3 loop: CASSTSSDRGPYGYTF. CDR3 DNA sequence: TGCGCCAGCAGCACATCCTCTGACAGGGGGCCTTATGGCTACACCTTC.

The V call is TRBV5-6, the J call TRBJ1-5; no definite D call. The CDR3 length is 15 residues. Trimming removed 1 base from V and 7 bases from J, with 15 bases in between. CDR1 and CDR2 from the germline V gene are SGHDT and YYEEEE. CDR3 region: CASSLSGRGGQPQHF. The CDR3 nucleotides are TGTGCCAGCAGCTTGAGCGGTCGAGGTGGGCAGCCCCAGCATTTT.

The gene calls are TRBV30 and TRBJ1-1; D possibly corresponds to TRBD1 (5 bases). This CDR3 has 14 amino acids. V was trimmed by 0 bases and J by 1 base, leaving 9 bases between them. Germline CDR1 reads GTSNPN; CDR2 reads SVGIG (reference sequence). Here the CDR3 reads CAWSVGRANTEAFF. As DNA, the CDR3 is TGTGCCTGGAGTGTGGGCAGGGCGAACACTGAAGCTTTCTTT.

Notes on this clone: The sample has other DNA sequences that encode this CDR3 too. The chain carries TRBV19 and TRBJ1-1; TRBD1 aligns across 8 bases. V gave up 10 bases and J gave up 3 bases; unmatched junction bases: 4. Germline lookup yields CDR1 LNHDA and CDR2 SQIVND (reference sequence). This CDR3 region has 12 residues. CDR3 loop: CATDRGDTEAFF. The CDR3 DNA reads TGTGCCACCGACAGGGGAGACACTGAAGCTTTCTTT.

This sequence joins TRBV9 and TRBJ1-6; D is uncertain. Trimming shortened V by 0 bases and J by 5 bases, and 12 bases separated the two germline ends. The germline V gene has CDR1 SGDLS and CDR2 YYNGEE. This CDR3 comprises 16 residues. CDR3 DNA: TGTGCCAGCAGCGTAGCCGCAGGTACCCATAATTCACCCCTCCACTTT. It encodes CASSVAAGTHNSPLHF.

A single count supports this clone. The chain uses TRBV4-3 and TRBJ2-1, with no clear D. The CDR3 sequence is 14 residues long. Germline lookup yields CDR1 LGHNA and CDR2 YSLEER. V dropped 1 base and J dropped 4 bases, with 8 bases sitting between them. In DNA form, the CDR3 reads TGCGCCAGCAGCCAAGGAGCTACTTACAATGAGCAGTTCTTC. The encoded protein is CASSQGATYNEQFF.

The genes are TRBV6-4 and TRBJ1-2, with D uncertain. Between the trimmed V and J ends, which lost 6 bases and 5 bases, there was a span of 13 bases. Germline values: CDR1 MRHNA, CDR2 SNTAGT. This CDR3 contains 13 residues. Here the CDR3 DNA reads TGTGCCAGCAGCCCCGAGGAGAATTATGGCTACACCTTC. Protein: CASSPEENYGYTF.